This T cell receptor (beta chain) appears in the sequencing data of a study of T cells in Graves' hyperthyroidism and ophthalmopathy (dated by TCRdb to the late 2010s). Regarding the research as a whole: TCR V-J signatures able to tell the groups apart were searched for in a discovery cohort of 90 to 100 patients, of whom around 42 had Graves' ophthalmopathy and roughly 59 had stable Graves' hyperthyroidism. An independent validation cohort of 18 to 20 hyperthyroidism patients and more than 15 patients who later progressed to ophthalmopathy tested prospective prediction of ophthalmopathy. The approximately 100 discovery patients were randomly split 7:3 into training and test sets. The study also compared thyroid tissue and blood T-cell repertoires from 5 to 7 Graves' hyperthyroidism patients. After sampling, hyperthyroidism patients received methimazole starting at 30 mg daily, and ophthalmopathy patients received high-dose intravenous methylprednisolone. According to the paper, TCR Vbeta CDR3 sequencing was carried out on more than 120 peripheral blood samples, which came from approximately 41 ophthalmopathy, approximately 78 hyperthyroidism and roughly 17 progressor patients.

On the study overall, not on this receptor specifically: Most expanded thyroid clonotypes (frequency above 0.001) were also detected in blood, suggesting blood repertoires may reflect thyroid immune responses. A 13 V-J signature model separated ophthalmopathy from stable hyperthyroidism, with just over 85% sensitivity and 81% to 82% specificity in cross-validation and 80%/75% in testing. No statistical method was used to fix the sample size in advance, and group allocation was not hidden from the investigators. In validation, the model predicted progression to ophthalmopathy with just under 71% sensitivity and less than 80% specificity, a median of approximately 6.7 months before onset.

TCR beta CDR3 regions were amplified from RNA transcripts. For the first round of RT-PCR on the TCR CDR3, the HTBI primer set was used together with the Qiagen OneStep RT-PCR kit. Libraries were constructed in a second round of multiplex PCR, after which size selection and purification were performed. Libraries were sequenced paired-end with 100 bp reads on an Illumina HiSeq2000. Per the original workflow: SOAPnuke was used to process the raw data, removing reads that contained adapters or uncalled bases, had a mean Phred below 15, or lacked an exact match to the constant primer or identifier. COPE v1.2.5 was used to merge high-quality paired reads, and clonotypes were defined as unique nucleotide sequences. MiTCR v1.1 was used to align clonotypes to the IMGT TRBV, TRBD and TRBJ reference segments. Analysis was restricted to V-J combinations with a frequency above 0.0001, which covered roughly 99% of repertoires. The TCS score was defined as F50 (clonal expansion) divided by E x V (chaos), with BLOSUM62-based TCRdist calculated between CDR3 peptides within each V-J. Welch's t-statistics and random forest reduced fewer than 550 V-J features to under 15, which were used in a naive Bayes classifier (R e1071). The raw public reads went through TCRdb reprocessing: fastp at Q25, MiXCR clone calling, in-frame beta chains kept. Each CDR3 protein gets just one entry, which takes the most common genes and DNA from the rows behind it. The V and J calls here are based on TCRdb, not the publication. The table for this sample lists a few hundred thousand distinct CDR3 sequences; more than 45% of them were counted only once. The top ten constitute 8% to 8.5% of the sample.

A patient counted as having stable Graves' hyperthyroidism if no progression to ophthalmopathy occurred over 18 months of follow-up. Hyperthyroidism patients were aged 18 to 65 years and newly diagnosed, with disease duration of less than 2 months. Exclusion was applied to patients with uncontrolled infections, other autoimmune diseases, pregnancy or lactation. Diagnoses were based on clinical symptoms, serum thyroxine and TRAb, thyroid ultrasound and orbital computed tomography. Trizol reagent was used to extract total RNA, and RNA quality was then checked on an Agilent 2100 Bioanalyzer. On this clonotype itself: It has no known antigen specificity. No base quality information exists; no much larger clone differs at one position.

Sequencing was performed on peripheral blood or thyroid tissue (not recorded which). The sequence came from a young woman with Graves' hyperthyroidism. Donor details come from another sample of the same person, matched by shared clones.

DNA sequence: TGTGCCAGCAGCCCCGGACAGGGGGCGCATGAGACCCAGTACTTC. Its product reads: CASSPGQGAHETQYF. This receptor chain uses TRBV7-2 and TRBJ2-5, with 11 junctional bases fitting TRBD1. Looking up the germline V gene yields CDR1 SGHTA and CDR2 FQGNSA. V is trimmed back by 5 bases and J by 5 bases, and the junction contains 7 bases that no gene match accounts for. The CDR3 sequence holds 15 residues, the cysteine and phenylalanine included. Left in the record is the CDR3 DNA by itself, 45 bases read in frame from the first base.